This T cell receptor (beta chain) derives from a study of shared clonotypes between healthy human individuals. Some clones are missing from TCRdb's copy, which holds only in-frame ones; the method was immunoSEQ multiplex PCR. The data contain around 500,000 clones, over 60% of them singletons. From germline, CDR1 is LNHNV and CDR2 YYDKDF (reference sequence). With 6 bases removed from V and 2 bases from J, the gap between germline ends came to 11 bases. This CDR3 is 13 amino acids long. Sample: PBMCs. This chain joins TRBV15 and TRBJ2-7; D is possibly TRBD1 (5 bases). This TCR came from a woman aged 40 to 50 in good health. Some clones in this sample may be carry-over from other donors' samples. This CDR3 is CATRLGQAYEQYF. CDR3 in DNA: TGTGCCACCAGACTCGGACAAGCCTACGAGCAGTACTTC.